Listed here are 10 T cell receptor beta chains from one sample, sequenced in a study of T cell repertoires in cytomegalovirus infection (dated by TCRdb to about 2019). No antigen is known for these receptors. Per the publication, the treatment or condition label means: in vitro stimulation with specific CMV peptide epitopes to enrich CMV-specific T cells. Sequencing instrument: Illumina HiSeq 1500. TCRdb trimmed the raw reads at Q25, called clones with MiXCR and kept productive beta chains. Identical CDR3 protein sequences are pooled into one entry, listed with their most common genes and DNA. This sample has about 900,000 distinct CDR3 sequences in its table, and roughly 30% of those were observed once. The ten biggest clones cover over 10% of the sample. This material consisted of cultured CD8+ T cells from PBMCs, taken from culture after CMV antigen stimulation. Every receptor here comes from a human donor in good health (CMV status not recorded). Some clones in this sample may be carry-over from other donors' samples.

This clonotype was found a few times. This chain links TRBV5-6 with TRBJ2-7; D could derive from TRBD1 or TRBD2 (5 bases each). Between the trimmed V and J ends, which lost 4 bases and 9 bases, there was a span of 17 bases. CDR3 length: 13 residues. CDR1 is SGHDT, CDR2 YYEEEE, per germline. The DNA of the CDR3 is TGTGCCAGCAGCGCCGGGACCCTAAACGGGCAGTACGTC. Translation: CASSAGTLNGQYV.

This clonotype was observed a handful of times. The rearrangement links TRBV4-3 to TRBJ2-5; TRBD1 might be the D (5 bases). This CDR3 is 15 amino acids long. Germline V CDR1 and CDR2: LGHNA, YSLEER. With 0 bases removed from V and 5 bases from J, the gap between germline ends came to 13 bases. The CDR3 nucleotides are TGCGCCAGCAGCCAAGATCAGGGCCGGGCGGAGACCCAGTACTTC. Translated: CASSQDQGRAETQYF.

The chain couples TRBV4-1 to TRBJ2-1; 8 nucleotides match TRBD1. Germline V gene lookup returns CDR1 MGHRA and CDR2 YSYEKL. V lost 4 bases to trimming and J lost 9 bases; unmatched junction nucleotides: 8. This CDR3 is built from 14 residues. CDR3 coding DNA: TGCGCCAGCAGCCTTGGCAGGGGGCAGGGTGAGCAGTTCTTC. Protein: CASSLGRGQGEQFF.

This chain links TRBV10-3 with TRBJ2-7; 7 bases align to TRBD1. The length of the CDR3 is 13 residues. J lost 5 bases, V lost 0 bases, and 1 base had no gene match. Looked up from germline, CDR1 is ENHRY and CDR2 is SYGVKD. DNA of the CDR3: TGTGCCATCAGTGAGTCGGGGACAGACGAGCAGTACGTC. As protein: CAISESGTDEQYV.

The chain links TRBV5-4 to TRBJ2-3, with TRBD2 matching over 7 bases. J lost 1 base, V lost 3 bases, and 17 bases had no gene match. The germline V gene encodes CDR1 SGHNT and CDR2 YYREEE (reference sequence). This CDR3 region has 19 residues. The CDR3 nucleotides are TGTGCCAGCAGCTCATGGGGGAACCGGGACTACCTACGCACAGATACGCAGTATTTT. It translates to CASSSWGNRDYLRTDTQYF.

This clonotype was counted at least ten times. The chain couples TRBV7-2 to TRBJ1-5, with a possible D match to TRBD1 (6 bases). The V end lost 5 bases, the J end lost 5 bases, and 10 bases lay between the germline ends. The CDR3 is made up of 13 amino acids. From germline, CDR1 is SGHTA and CDR2 FQGNSA. The CDR3 here is CASSGGRDQPQHF. Written as DNA, the CDR3 is TGTGCCAGCAGCGGGGGCAGAGATCAGCCCCAGCATTTT.

This clonotype was seen more than once but under ten times. This sequence joins TRBV10-3 and TRBJ2-5; the match to TRBD1 covers 10 bases. Looked up from germline, CDR1 is ENHRY and CDR2 is SYGVKD. CDR3 length equals 14 residues. J lost 2 bases, V lost 6 bases, and 3 bases had no gene match. The CDR3 nucleotides read TGTGCCATCAGGGACAGGGGGGGGCAAGAGACCCAGTACTTC. This sequence encodes CAIRDRGGQETQYF.

This clonotype was observed at least ten times. The rearrangement joins TRBV7-8 to TRBJ1-5, with D possibly TRBD1 on 5 matching bases. The germline V gene encodes CDR1 SGHVS and CDR2 FQNEAQ. With 1 base removed from V and 4 bases from J, the gap between germline ends came to 14 bases. This CDR3 is built from 16 residues. CDR3 in amino acids: CASSLEDPSGNQPQHF. DNA for the CDR3: TGTGCCAGCAGCTTAGAGGACCCCTCAGGGAATCAGCCCCAGCATTTT. Using reference TRBV7-8 and TRBJ1-5 for the parts outside the CDR3, the full variable domain is GAGVSQSPRYKVAKRGQDVALRCDPISGHVSLFWYQQALGQGPEFLTYFQNEAQLDKSGLPSDRFFAERPEGSVSTLKIQRTQQEDSAVYLCASSLEDPSGNQPQHFGDGTRLSIL.

J is TRBJ1-2 and V is TRBV7-2; D remains ambiguous. The V end lost 7 bases, the J end lost 4 bases, and 10 bases lay between the germline ends. Germline CDR1 is SGHTA and CDR2 is FQGNSA. This CDR3 has 12 residues. This chain's CDR3 is CASTFPVYGYTF. Here the CDR3 DNA reads TGTGCCAGCACCTTCCCAGTCTATGGCTACACCTTC.

There are a few counts of this clonotype. The J gene is TRBJ2-7, the V gene TRBV7-6; a possible D gene is TRBD1 (6 bases). This CDR3 spans 16 amino acids. The germline V gene has CDR1 SGHVS and CDR2 FNYEAQ. V lost 5 bases and J 2 bases, leaving 19 bases between the germline ends. Here the CDR3 reads CASSRTPAGEPYEQYF. CDR3 bases: TGTGCCAGCAGCCGGACCCCGGCAGGGGAACCCTACGAGCAGTACTTC.